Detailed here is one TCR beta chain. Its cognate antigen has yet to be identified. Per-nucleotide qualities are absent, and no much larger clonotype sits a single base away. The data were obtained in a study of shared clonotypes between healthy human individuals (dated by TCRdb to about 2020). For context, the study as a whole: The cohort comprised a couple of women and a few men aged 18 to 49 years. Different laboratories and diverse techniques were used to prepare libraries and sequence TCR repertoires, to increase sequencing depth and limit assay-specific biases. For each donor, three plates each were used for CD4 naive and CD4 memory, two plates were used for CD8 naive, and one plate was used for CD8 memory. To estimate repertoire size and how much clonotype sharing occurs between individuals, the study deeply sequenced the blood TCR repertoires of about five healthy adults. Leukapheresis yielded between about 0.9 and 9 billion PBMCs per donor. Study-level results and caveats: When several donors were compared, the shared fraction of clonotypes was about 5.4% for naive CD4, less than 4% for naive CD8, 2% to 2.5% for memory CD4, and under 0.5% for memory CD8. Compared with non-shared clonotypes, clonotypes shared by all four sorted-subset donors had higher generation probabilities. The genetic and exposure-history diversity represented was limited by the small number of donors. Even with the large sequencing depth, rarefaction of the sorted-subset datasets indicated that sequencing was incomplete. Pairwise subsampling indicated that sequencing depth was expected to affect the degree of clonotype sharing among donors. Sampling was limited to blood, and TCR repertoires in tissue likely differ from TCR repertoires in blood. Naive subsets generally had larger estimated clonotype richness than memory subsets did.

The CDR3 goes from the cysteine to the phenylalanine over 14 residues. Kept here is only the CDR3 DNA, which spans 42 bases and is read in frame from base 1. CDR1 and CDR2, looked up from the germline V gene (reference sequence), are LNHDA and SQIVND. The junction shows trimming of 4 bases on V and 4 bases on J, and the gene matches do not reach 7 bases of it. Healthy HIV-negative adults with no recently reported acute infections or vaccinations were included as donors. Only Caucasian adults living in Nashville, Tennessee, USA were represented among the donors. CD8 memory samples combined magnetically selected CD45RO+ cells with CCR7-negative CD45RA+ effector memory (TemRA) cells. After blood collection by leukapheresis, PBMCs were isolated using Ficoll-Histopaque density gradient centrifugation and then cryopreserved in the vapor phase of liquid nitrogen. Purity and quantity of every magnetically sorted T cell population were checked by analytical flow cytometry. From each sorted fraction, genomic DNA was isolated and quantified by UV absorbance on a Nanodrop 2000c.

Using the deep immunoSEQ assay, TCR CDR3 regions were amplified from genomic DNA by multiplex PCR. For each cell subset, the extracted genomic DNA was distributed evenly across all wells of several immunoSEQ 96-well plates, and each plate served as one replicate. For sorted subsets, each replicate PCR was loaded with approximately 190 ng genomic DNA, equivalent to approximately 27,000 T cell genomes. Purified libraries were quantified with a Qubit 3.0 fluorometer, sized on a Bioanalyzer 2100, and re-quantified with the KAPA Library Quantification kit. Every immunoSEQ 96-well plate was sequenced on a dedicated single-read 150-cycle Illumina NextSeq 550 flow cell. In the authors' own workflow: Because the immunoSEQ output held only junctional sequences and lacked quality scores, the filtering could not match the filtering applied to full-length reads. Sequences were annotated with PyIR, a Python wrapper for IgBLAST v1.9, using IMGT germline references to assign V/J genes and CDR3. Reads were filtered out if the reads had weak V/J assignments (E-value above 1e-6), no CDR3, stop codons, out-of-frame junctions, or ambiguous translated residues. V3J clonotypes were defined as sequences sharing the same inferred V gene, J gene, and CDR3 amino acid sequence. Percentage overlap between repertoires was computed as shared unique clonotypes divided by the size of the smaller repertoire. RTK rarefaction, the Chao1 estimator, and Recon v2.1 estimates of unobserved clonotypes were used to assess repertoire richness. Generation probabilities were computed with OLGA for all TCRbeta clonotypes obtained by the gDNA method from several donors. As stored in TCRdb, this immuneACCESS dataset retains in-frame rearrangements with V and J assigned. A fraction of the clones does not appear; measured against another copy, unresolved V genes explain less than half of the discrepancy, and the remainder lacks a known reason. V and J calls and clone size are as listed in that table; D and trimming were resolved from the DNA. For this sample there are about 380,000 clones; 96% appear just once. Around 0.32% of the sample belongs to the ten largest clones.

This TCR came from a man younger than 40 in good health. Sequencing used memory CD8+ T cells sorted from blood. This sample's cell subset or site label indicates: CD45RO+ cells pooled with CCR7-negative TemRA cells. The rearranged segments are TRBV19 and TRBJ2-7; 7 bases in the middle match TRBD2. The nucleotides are TGTGCCAGTAGTACGGGGGGAACCTTGTACGAGCAGTACTTC. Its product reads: CASSTGGTLYEQYF.